This TCR beta chain originates from a study of T cell changes during pregnancy in multiple sclerosis. The method was immunoSEQ multiplex PCR; TCRdb's version includes in-frame clones alone and lacks a portion of them. The data show approximately 84,000 clones, with about 95% seen just once and 2.5% held by the top ten. The CDR3 consists of 14 residues. Trimming pared 4 bases from V and 9 bases from J, leaving 13 bases between. The V gene's germline CDR1 is LNHDA and CDR2 SQIVND (reference sequence). The sample here was peripheral blood, taken in the third trimester of pregnancy. The chain employs TRBV19 and TRBJ1-6, with D perhaps matching TRBD1 (6 bases). This receptor was identified in a female donor with multiple sclerosis, enrolled in a pregnancy study. The CDR3 DNA follows: TGTGCCAGTAGTAGCGGACAGCGGGGTTCACCCCTCCACTTT. This translates into CASSSGQRGSPLHF.